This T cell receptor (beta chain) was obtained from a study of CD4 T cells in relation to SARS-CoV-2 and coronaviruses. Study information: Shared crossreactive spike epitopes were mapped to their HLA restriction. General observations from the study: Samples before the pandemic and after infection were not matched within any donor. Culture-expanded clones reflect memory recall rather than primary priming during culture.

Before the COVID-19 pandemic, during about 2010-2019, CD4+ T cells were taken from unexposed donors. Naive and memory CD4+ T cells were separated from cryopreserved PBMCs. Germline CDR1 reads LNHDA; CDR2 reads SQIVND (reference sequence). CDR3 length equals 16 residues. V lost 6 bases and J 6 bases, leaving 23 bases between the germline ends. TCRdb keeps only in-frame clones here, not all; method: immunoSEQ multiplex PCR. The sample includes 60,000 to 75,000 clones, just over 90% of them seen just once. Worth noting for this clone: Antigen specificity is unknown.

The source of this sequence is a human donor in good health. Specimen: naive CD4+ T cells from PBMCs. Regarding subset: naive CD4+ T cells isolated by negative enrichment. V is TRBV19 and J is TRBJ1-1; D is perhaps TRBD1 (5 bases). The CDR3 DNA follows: TGTGCCAGTAGGGGGGATACAGCCCGGCTTGACGCTGAAGCTTTCTTT. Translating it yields CASRGDTARLDAEAFF.